The rows below give T cell receptor beta chains drawn from one sample of a study of identical twins. MiXCR, applied by TCRdb to the 5' RACE reads, yields one record per CDR3 protein. This table has approximately 500,000 distinct CDR3 sequences, about 15% appearing once. These records were also assigned to another study, of yellow fever vaccine responses in identical twins.

Material: CD4+ T cells sorted from blood. All receptors derive from a woman aged 18-35 years in good health. Both conserved end residues are part of each CDR3. Each record gives: clone size, V gene, J gene, D gene, CDR3 protein, CDR3 DNA. A D gene is named only where the DNA matches it firmly. Expanded clones get a size class; other rows say once, few or many, or leave the size out.

few,TRBV28,TRBJ2-3,-,CASRPQVPNADTQYF,TGTGCCAGCAGACCTCAGGTCCCTAACGCTGATACGCAGTATTTT
-,TRBV27,TRBJ2-5,TRBD1,CASSNRTGGETQYF,TGTGCCAGCAGTAATCGGACAGGGGGAGAGACCCAGTACTTC
-,TRBV3-1,TRBJ2-7,TRBD2,CASSQDQRGGTYEQYF,TGTGCCAGCAGCCAAGACCAGAGGGGAGGGACCTACGAGCAGTACTTC
-,TRBV19,TRBJ1-5,TRBD1,CACKDREAQPQHF,TGTGCCTGTAAAGACAGGGAGGCTCAGCCCCAGCATTTT
few,TRBV3-1,TRBJ2-2,-,CASSTTTKLTGELFF,TGTGCCAGCAGCACAACGACCAAGTTAACCGGGGAGCTGTTTTTT
many,TRBV12-3/TRBV12-4,TRBJ2-3,-,CASRPLASATDTQYF,TGTGCCAGCAGACCACTAGCATCGGCCACAGATACGCAGTATTTT
few,TRBV14,TRBJ2-7,-,CASSRDLWESHEQYF,TGTGCCAGCAGCCGAGACCTATGGGAGAGTCACGAGCAGTACTTC
-,TRBV20-1,TRBJ1-4,-,CSATDQASGGKLFF,TGCAGTGCTACTGATCAGGCTTCGGGGGGAAAACTGTTTTTT
-,TRBV11-2,TRBJ2-7,-,CASSLSRSEERAYEQYF,TGTGCCAGCAGCTTGAGCAGATCTGAGGAGCGGGCCTACGAGCAGTACTTC
-,TRBV10-1,TRBJ2-1,-,CASSESGIRGNEQFF,TGCGCCAGCAGTGAGTCGGGGATCCGGGGGAATGAGCAGTTCTTC
-,TRBV6-1,TRBJ2-3,-,CASSEADMLGTDTQYF,TGTGCCAGCAGTGAAGCGGACATGCTAGGCACAGATACGCAGTATTTT
-,TRBV3-1,TRBJ2-1,TRBD2,CASSQSTRTSGRRPGGEQFF,TGTGCCAGCAGCCAATCAACAAGGACTAGCGGGAGGAGGCCAGGGGGTGAGCAGTTCTTC
-,TRBV7-3,TRBJ2-1,-,CASSKKGVSDEQFF,TGTGCCAGCAGCAAGAAGGGGGTGAGCGATGAGCAGTTCTTC
-,TRBV5-1,TRBJ2-1,TRBD2,CASSLTGGGHNEQFF,TGCGCCAGCAGCCTCACGGGGGGGGGACACAATGAGCAGTTCTTC
-,TRBV11-1,TRBJ2-1,-,CASSLGEVNEQFF,TGTGCCAGCAGCTTAGGAGAGGTCAATGAGCAGTTCTTC
few,TRBV6-4,TRBJ2-3,TRBD2,CASSDGVAGADTQYF,TGTGCCAGCAGTGACGGGGTAGCGGGGGCAGATACGCAGTATTTT